This entry lists 15 T cell receptor beta chains sequenced from one sample in a study of T cell repertoires in aging, cancer and after chemotherapy. The template was genomic DNA from peripheral blood, not RNA. Multiplex touch-down PCR with TRB-A/B primers amplified rearranged V-D-J TRB sequences. TCRdb redid the calling of the multiplex PCR reads with MiXCR, one entry per CDR3 protein. The sample contains 600 to 950 distinct CDR3 sequences, approximately 19% of which appear only once. The sequenced sample consisted of blood. All receptors derive from a human donor with a blood cancer.

This clonotype ranks as hyperexpanded. The chain recombines TRBV11-1 with TRBJ2-6; D unclear. This CDR3 spans 15 amino acids. In germline, CDR1 is SGHAT, CDR2 FQDESV (reference sequence). V lost 6 bases and J lost 0, with 9 bases in between. The CDR3 nucleotides read TGTGCCAGCAGATCAACAGTCTCTGGGGCCAACGTCCTGACTTTC. Its translation is CASRSTVSGANVLTF.

This clonotype is labeled as large (0.1 to 1%). The chain has TRBV12-3 or TRBV12-4 and TRBJ2-1; D gene unclear. V was trimmed by 5 bases and J by 2 bases, leaving 13 bases between them. The CDR3 spans 15 residues. The CDR3 is CASSPSFGTYNEQFF. The CDR3 nucleotides read TGTGCCAGCAGTCCCTCGTTTGGGACCTACAATGAGCAGTTCTTC.

By frequency in the sample, this clonotype is medium-sized. The genes are TRBV19 and TRBJ1-5; no reliable D call. The CDR3 covers 17 residues. V gave up 3 bases and J gave up 0 bases, with 15 bases separating them. Germline V gene data show CDR1 as LNHDA and CDR2 as SQIVND (reference sequence). CDR3 region: CASSIEGGVYSNQPQHF. The CDR3 DNA reads TGTGCCAGTAGTATTGAGGGTGGCGTATATAGCAATCAGCCCCAGCATTTT.

By sample share, this clonotype is medium-sized. The rearrangement uses TRBV7-2 and TRBJ2-7; D is ambiguous. This CDR3 is 14 amino acids long. Germline loops: CDR1 SGHTA, CDR2 FQGNSA. Trimming took off 4 bases at V and 0 bases at J, with 10 bases between the two ends. The CDR3 nucleotides read TGTGCCAGCAGCTCAAGCGTCGTCTCCTACGAGCAGTACTTC. Residues: CASSSSVVSYEQYF.

Comments on this clonotype: A much larger clone differs by one base, so this may be a read error. The V and J genes are TRBV4-2 and TRBJ1-4; 8 bases are a match to TRBD1. V shed 3 bases and J 5 bases; nucleotides not matched to a gene: 5. Germline V gene data show CDR1 as LGHNA and CDR2 as YNFKEQ. This CDR3 is 15 amino acids long. The CDR3 region is CASSQSQGGNEKLFF. In DNA, the CDR3 is TGTGCCAGCAGCCAGTCACAGGGGGGAAATGAAAAACTGTTTTTT.

This clonotype is deemed medium-sized. This chain links TRBV7-6 with TRBJ2-3; 9 bases line up with TRBD2. The V gene end was trimmed by 5 bases and the J gene end by 2 bases; junction bases not matched to a gene: 5. From germline, CDR1 is SGHVS and CDR2 FNYEAQ. This CDR3 is 15 amino acids long. The CDR3 sequence is CASSVSGGTTDTQYF. CDR3 nucleotide sequence: TGTGCCAGCAGCGTTAGCGGGGGAACCACAGATACGCAGTATTTT.

In its sample, this clonotype ranks as large. The gene calls are TRBV18 and TRBJ2-2; TRBD2 matches 13 bases. Trimming removed 2 bases from V and 7 bases from J; junction bases left unmatched: 4. The CDR3 length is 16 residues. Germline lookup yields CDR1 KGHSH and CDR2 LQKENI. For the CDR3, the DNA is TGTGCCAGCTCACCAGGACTAGCGGGAGCAGGCGGGGAGCTGTTTTTT. Its translation: CASSPGLAGAGGELFF.

J is TRBJ2-7 and V is TRBV7-9; TRBD1 might be the D (6 bases). Germline V gene data show CDR1 as SEHNR and CDR2 as FQNEAQ (reference sequence). CDR3 length: 12 amino acids. Trimming removed 8 bases from V and 4 bases from J, with 12 bases in between. As DNA, the CDR3 is TGTGCCAGCGCGCGGACAGATTACGAGCAGTACTTC. It yields the protein CASARTDYEQYF. The variable domain in full, with the rest retrieved from reference TRBV7-9 and TRBJ2-7, is DTGVSQNPRHKITKRGQNVTFRCDPISEHNRLYWYRQTLGQGPEFLTYFQNEAQLEKSRLLSDRFSAERPKGSFSTLEIQRTEQGDSAMYLCASARTDYEQYFGPGTRLTVT.

This clonotype has more than one count but fewer than ten. The genes are TRBV28 and TRBJ2-3; D is unclear. V shed 6 bases and J shed 12 bases, with 16 bases lying between them. Germline CDR1 is MDHEN and CDR2 is SYDVKM. This CDR3 has 12 residues. In DNA, the CDR3 is TGTGCCAGCAGGGTACAAGGATACGCCCAGTATTTT. Its protein is CASRVQGYAQYF.

Only a few counts were recorded for this clonotype. V gene TRBV5-1 combines with J gene TRBJ2-5; 10 positions match TRBD2. The CDR3 loop spans 14 amino acids. Germline lookup yields CDR1 SGHRS and CDR2 YFSETQ. Unmatched junction bases numbered 3, after V lost 4 bases and J lost 3 bases. CDR3 DNA: TGCGCCAGCAGCATGCTAGCGGGAGAAGAGACCCAGTACTTC. It translates to CASSMLAGEETQYF.

The rearrangement joins TRBV21-1 to TRBJ2-1; TRBD1 is taken as the D call from the table, unchecked against the DNA. TRBV21-1 is an annotated pseudogene. The CDR3 is 20 residues long. CDR3 nucleotide sequence: TGTGCCAGCACCGAGGCGGGGACAGGGGGCACTACGAGCTCCTACAATGAGCAGTTCTTC. It is translated as CASTEAGTGGTTSSYNEQFF.

Only a few counts were recorded for this clonotype. The rearrangement uses TRBV20-1 and TRBJ2-1; 14 nucleotides match TRBD2. The trim removed 3 bases at V and 0 bases at J, leaving 1 base unmatched. The germline gives CDR1 DFQATT, CDR2 SNEGSKA (reference sequence). CDR3 size: 16 residues. The CDR3 DNA reads as TGCAGTGCTAGGGGGACTAGCGGGAGCTCCTACAATGAGCAGTTCTTC. It translates to CSARGTSGSSYNEQFF.

The table lists this clonotype with a few counts. J is TRBJ1-5 and V is TRBV28; 7 nucleotides agree with TRBD1. CDR1 is MDHEN, CDR2 SYDVKM, per germline. Unmatched junction bases numbered 5, after V lost 3 bases and J lost 3 bases. This CDR3 spans 15 amino acids. CDR3 DNA: TGTGCCAGCAGTTTCGGGGACAGAGACAATCAGCCCCAGCATTTT. Amino acid sequence: CASSFGDRDNQPQHF.

By proportion, this clonotype is large. The V and J genes are TRBV6-5 and TRBJ1-2, with 8 bases that match TRBD1. Trimming at V came to 6 bases and at J to 4 bases, leaving 10 bases not matched to a gene. In germline, CDR1 is MNHEY, CDR2 SVGAGI. The CDR3 runs to 15 residues. This chain's CDR3 is CASSKQTGAIYGYTF. Here the CDR3 DNA reads TGTGCCAGCAGCAAACAGACAGGGGCCATCTATGGCTACACCTTC.

This clonotype came up once. Relative to the germline gene, one junction end is altered; a read error may explain this. The chain links TRBV7-2 to TRBJ2-1, with TRBD2 identical over 9 bases. The CDR3 spans 15 residues. Germline values: CDR1 SGHTA, CDR2 FQGNSA. Here the CDR3 reads CASSSGTSSYNEQVF. The DNA of the CDR3 is TGTGCCAGCAGCTCCGGGACTAGCTCCTACAATGAGCAGGTCTTC.